The 14 T cell receptor beta chains given below trace back to one sample, sequenced in a study of PD-1 blockade in classical Hodgkin lymphoma. Described time point: cycle 4 day 1 (C4D1), after less than 7 weeks of nivolumab. The patients all showed relapse after autologous stem cell transplantation, while their brentuximab vedotin exposure varied. Only in-frame clones appear in the TCRdb table, and some are missing; sequencing was by immunoSEQ multiplex PCR. The sample records approximately 89,000 clones, approximately 83% being singletons. This material consisted of peripheral blood mononuclear cells (PBMCs), taken before the fourth cycle of nivolumab. These TCRs come from a human donor with classical Hodgkin lymphoma.

This clone was counted ten times or more. Its ends do not fully match the called genes, so a read error is possible. The chain combines TRBV7-8 with TRBJ1-5, with 10 bases identical to TRBD1. This CDR3 contains 17 residues. Per the germline V gene, CDR1 is SGHVS and CDR2 is FQNEAQ. In DNA form, the CDR3 reads TGTGCCAGCAGTTCCACGCCGGGACAGGGGAACAATCAACCCCAGCATTTT. Encoded protein: CASSSTPGQGNNQPQHF.

J is TRBJ1-4 and V is TRBV9, with 8 bases fitting TRBD1. The CDR3 totals 14 residues. CDR1 and CDR2 (germline): SGDLS, YYNGEE. V lost 0 bases to trimming and J lost 12 bases; unmatched junction nucleotides: 7. The CDR3 sequence: CASSVAQGAGELFF. The CDR3 DNA reads TGTGCCAGCAGCGTAGCCCAGGGGGCTGGGGAACTGTTTTTT.

The table lists this clone with a count of one. This rearrangement joins TRBV19 to TRBJ1-2, with 10 bases identical to TRBD1. The V segment lost 5 bases and the J segment 4 bases; nucleotides outside the gene matches: 16. Germline values: CDR1 LNHDA, CDR2 SQIVND (reference sequence). There are 18 residues in the CDR3. CDR3 nucleotides: TGTGCCAGTAGTCTGAGCCGGGACAGGGGACAAATGGGCTATGGCTACACCTTC. Protein sequence: CASSLSRDRGQMGYGYTF.

This clone has only a few counts. The V gene is TRBV21-1, the J gene TRBJ1-2. TRBV21-1 is shown as a pseudogene. The CDR3 spans 16 residues. The CDR3 DNA follows: TGTGCCAGCAGATGGGCAGGAGAACCCAGAAACTATGGCTACACCTTC. Translated, it gives CASRWAGEPRNYGYTF.

Remarks on this clone: Its ends do not fully match the called genes, so a read error is possible. This rearrangement joins TRBV5-5 to TRBJ2-7; 8 positions agree with TRBD1. CDR3 length equals 16 residues. Germline assignment: CDR1 SGHKS and CDR2 YYEKEE (reference sequence). The CDR3 bases are TGTGCCAGCAGCTTGGTGCACGGACAGGGACCCTACGAGCAGTACTTT. Translating gives CASSLVHGQGPYEQYF.

The genes are TRBV11-1 and TRBJ2-2; 7 bases line up with TRBD2. This CDR3 contains 16 residues. The trim removed 4 bases at V and 3 bases at J, leaving 8 bases unmatched. Germline V lookup: CDR1 SGHAT, CDR2 FQDESV (reference sequence). The CDR3 loop is CASSSGGRVDTGELFF. DNA for the CDR3: TGTGCCAGCAGCTCCGGGGGGAGGGTAGACACCGGGGAGCTGTTTTTT.

The chain combines TRBV7-2 with TRBJ2-5; TRBD2 agrees at 9 bases. The CDR3 consists of 16 residues. Per germline, CDR1 SGHTA and CDR2 FQGNSA. V dropped 2 bases and J dropped 0; count of bases not matched to a gene: 4. This CDR3 is CASSLRLAVNQETQYF. The CDR3 DNA is TGTGCCAGCAGCTTAAGACTAGCGGTGAACCAAGAGACCCAGTACTTC.

A remark on this clone: Distinct nucleotide sequences in the sample also encode this CDR3. The chain couples TRBV5-1 to TRBJ1-1; tentative D call: TRBD1 (6 bases). The germline V gene encodes CDR1 SGHRS and CDR2 YFSETQ. The length of the CDR3 is 12 residues. V lost 4 bases to trimming and J lost 8 bases, with 12 bases between them. The CDR3 reads CASSVTGTEAFF. CDR3 bases: TGCGCCAGCAGCGTAACCGGGACAGAAGCTTTCTTT.

CDR3: CASSEQGVGEQYF. CDR3 in DNA: TGTGCCAGCAGTGAACAGGGGGTCGGCGAGCAGTACTTC. This sequence joins TRBV6-1 and TRBJ2-7, with 7 nucleotides matching TRBD1. This CDR3 is 13 amino acids long. J gave up 6 bases and V 2 bases, and 4 bases lay outside the gene matches. Germline CDR1 is MNHNS and CDR2 is SASEGT.

The chain uses TRBV5-1 and TRBJ2-1, with D unclear. Germline CDR1 and CDR2: SGHRS and YFSETQ. The CDR3 runs 15 residues. V shed 1 base and J shed 4 bases, with 12 bases lying between them. CDR3 amino acids: CASSLSPGRYNEQFF. As DNA, the CDR3 is TGCGCCAGCAGCTTGAGCCCGGGCCGATACAATGAGCAGTTCTTC.

The sample holds one count of this clone. This chain links TRBV7-2 with TRBJ2-1, with 12 bases aligning to TRBD2. Germline lookup yields CDR1 SGHTA and CDR2 FQGNSA. This CDR3 has 16 residues. The J segment lost 9 bases and the V segment lost 3 bases, leaving 9 bases of the junction unmatched. The CDR3 sequence: CASSLSPSGRAGEQFF. The CDR3 nucleotides read TGTGCCAGCAGCTTGAGTCCTAGCGGGAGGGCGGGTGAGCAGTTCTTC.

The J gene is TRBJ1-3, the V gene TRBV11-3; 9 positions match TRBD1. This CDR3 is built from 15 residues. V trimming: 4 bases; J trimming: 4 bases; junction bases outside the gene matches: 5. Germline values: CDR1 SGHNT, CDR2 YENEEA. CDR3 nucleotide sequence: TGTGCCAGCAGCTCCCGGACAGGGGCCGGAAACACCATATATTTT. It codes for CASSSRTGAGNTIYF.

This sequence joins TRBV28 and TRBJ1-2; unclear D gene. This CDR3 spans 12 amino acids. Per the germline V gene, CDR1 is MDHEN and CDR2 is SYDVKM. V lost 7 bases and J 6 bases, leaving 12 bases between the germline ends. The CDR3 here is CASIAGQNGYTF. DNA of the CDR3: TGTGCCAGCATCGCCGGGCAGAATGGCTACACCTTC.

The chain combines TRBV7-9 with TRBJ2-1, with a possible D match to TRBD2 (6 bases). V gave up 5 bases and J gave up 3 bases, with 11 bases separating them. This CDR3 has 14 residues. Germline loops: CDR1 SEHNR, CDR2 FQNEAQ (reference sequence). The CDR3 region has the DNA TGTGCCAGCAGCCCCGGGGACTTCTACAATGAGCAGTTCTTC. Protein: CASSPGDFYNEQFF.